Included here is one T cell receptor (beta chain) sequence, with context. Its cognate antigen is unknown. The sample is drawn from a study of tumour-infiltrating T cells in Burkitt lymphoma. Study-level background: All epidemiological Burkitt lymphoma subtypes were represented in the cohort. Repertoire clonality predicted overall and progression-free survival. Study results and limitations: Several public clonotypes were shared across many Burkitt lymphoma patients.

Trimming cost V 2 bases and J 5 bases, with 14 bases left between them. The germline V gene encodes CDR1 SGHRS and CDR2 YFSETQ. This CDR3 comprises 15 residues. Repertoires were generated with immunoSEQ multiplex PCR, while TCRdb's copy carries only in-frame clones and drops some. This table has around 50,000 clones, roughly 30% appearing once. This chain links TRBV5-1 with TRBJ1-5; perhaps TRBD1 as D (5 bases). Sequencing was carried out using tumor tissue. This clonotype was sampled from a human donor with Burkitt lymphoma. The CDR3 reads CASSFAPGGDQPQHF. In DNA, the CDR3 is TGCGCCAGCAGCTTCGCCCCGGGAGGGGATCAGCCCCAGCATTTT.